This TCR beta chain was identified during a study of T cell responses to AZD1222 COVID-19 vaccine. The CDR3 loop spans 13 amino acids. Trimming removed 0 bases from V and 5 bases from J, with 9 bases in between. Germline-derived CDR1 and CDR2 are SGHRS and YFSETQ. TCRdb's copy holds only in-frame clones and misses some; the assay was immunoSEQ multiplex PCR. This table has more than 50,000 clones, around 92% appearing once. Comments on this clone: Antigen unknown.

Findings and caveats of the study: It was only a handful of AZD1222 recipients who were seropositive at baseline. Recipients of two AZD1222 doses showed rising Spike-specific TCR breadth and depth. Reportedly, nearly half of unique spike TCRs recognized epitopes outside B.1.351/B.1.1.7 mutations.

V and J are TRBV5-1 and TRBJ2-7; D is ambiguous. Here the sequenced sample was peripheral blood, taken on day 0 of AZD1222 vaccination. This TCR was sampled from an adult in good health. The CDR3 coding sequence is TGCGCCAGCAGCTTGGGTGACATAAACGAGCAGTACTTC. Encoded protein: CASSLGDINEQYF.